These 21 T cell receptor beta chains were sequenced from one sample in a study of cytomegalovirus exposure and HLA in healthy donors. A multiplex PCR was run with 60 Vbeta primers and 13 Jbeta primers. Libraries were prepared by immunoSEQ multiplex PCR; TCRdb keeps only in-frame clonotypes and omits some of them. This table holds approximately 79,000 clones, about four fifths found once. Material: PBMCs. These receptors were obtained from a male donor in good health and CMV-seropositive.

This clone was detected only a few times. The chain carries TRBV19 and TRBJ2-1; D is possibly TRBD1 (6 bases). V was trimmed by 6 bases and J by 4 bases, leaving 19 bases between them. This CDR3 is 16 amino acids long. Looked up from germline, CDR1 is LNHDA and CDR2 is SQIVND (reference sequence). The CDR3 DNA reads TGTGCCAGTAGGCCTCAACAGGGATGGGAGTACAATGAGCAGTTCTTC. Its translation is CASRPQQGWEYNEQFF.

The V call is TRBV27, the J call TRBJ1-2; D call uncertain. The CDR3 has 13 residues. Germline V gene sequence: CDR1 MNHEY, CDR2 SMNVEV (reference sequence). The V gene lost 4 bases and the J gene lost 4 bases, with 10 bases spanning the gap. CDR3 nucleotides: TGTGCCAGCAGTTCGGTCTTATCCTATGGCTACACCTTC. Encoded protein: CASSSVLSYGYTF.

This chain uses TRBV29-1 with TRBJ2-7; 9 bases align to TRBD1. The CDR3 spans 16 residues. Trimming cost V 1 base and J 0 bases; bases outside gene matches: 7. Per germline, CDR1 SQVTM and CDR2 ANQGSEA. CDR3 coding DNA: TGCAGCGTTGAAGGGGACGGGGACAGGGACTCCTACGAGCAGTACTTC. Amino acids: CSVEGDGDRDSYEQYF.

V gene TRBV4-1 combines with J gene TRBJ2-1, with TRBD2 identical over 11 bases. Losses at the gene ends were 4 bases for V and 3 bases for J; bases not matched to a gene: 5. CDR1 MGHRA and CDR2 YSYEKL come from the germline V gene. The CDR3 sequence is 16 residues long. For the CDR3, the DNA is TGCGCCAGCAGCCTTACTAGCGGGAGTGTCTACAATGAGCAGTTCTTC. This codes for CASSLTSGSVYNEQFF.

CDR3 residues: CASRTGGAGNQPQHF. In DNA form, the CDR3 reads TGTGCCAGCAGAACAGGGGGCGCGGGCAATCAGCCCCAGCATTTT. The J gene is TRBJ1-5, the V gene TRBV7-2, with TRBD1 identical over 9 bases. This CDR3 comprises 15 residues. Per germline, CDR1 SGHTA and CDR2 FQGNSA. V lost 6 bases to trimming and J lost 2 bases; unmatched junction nucleotides: 5.

CDR3 bases: TGCGCCAGCAGCTTCGGGATCCCCTCAGACGAGCAGTACTTC. This sequence encodes CASSFGIPSDEQYF. The chain uses TRBV5-1 and TRBJ2-7, with a possible D match to TRBD2 (5 bases). The germline gives CDR1 SGHRS, CDR2 YFSETQ. The CDR3 extends over 14 amino acids. The V gene lost 2 bases and the J gene lost 5 bases, with 14 bases spanning the gap.

This chain connects TRBV10-3 to TRBJ2-1; TRBD2 aligns across 15 bases. Germline V lookup: CDR1 ENHRY, CDR2 SYGVKD. V shed 10 bases, J shed 5 bases, and the junction held 3 bases outside the gene matches. CDR3 length: 14 residues. The CDR3 nucleotides are TGTGCCACAGGACTAGCGGGGGGGGACAATGAGCAGTTCTTC. Protein: CATGLAGGDNEQFF.

In DNA form, the CDR3 reads TGTGCCAGTAGTGCATCAGGGGGCGAAACCGGGGAGCTGTTTTTT. Encoded protein: CASSASGGETGELFF. The rearrangement joins TRBV19 to TRBJ2-2, with 8 nucleotides matching TRBD1. From germline, CDR1 is LNHDA and CDR2 SQIVND (reference sequence). The CDR3 is 15 amino acids. Trimming removed 5 bases from V and 5 bases from J; junction bases left unmatched: 7.

The V call is TRBV5-4, the J call TRBJ1-1; D call uncertain. Per germline, CDR1 SGHNT and CDR2 YYREEE (reference sequence). The CDR3 has 14 amino acids. V lost 4 bases, J lost 7 bases, and 17 bases lay in between. CDR3 in DNA: TGTGCCAGCAGCCGATTGGGTTTGGAGAATGAAGCTTTCTTT. It specifies CASSRLGLENEAFF.

The chain combines TRBV7-8 with TRBJ2-1; the D gene is possibly TRBD2 (5 bases). Germline CDR1 SGHVS, CDR2 FQNEAQ. V was trimmed by 0 bases and J by 4 bases, leaving 10 bases between them. The CDR3 contains 15 residues. CDR3 nucleotides: TGTGCCAGCAGCTTAGCTAGCGAGGCATACAATGAGCAGTTCTTC. This translates into CASSLASEAYNEQFF. Combining the CDR3 with reference TRBV7-8 and TRBJ2-1 gives the whole variable domain GAGVSQSPRYKVAKRGQDVALRCDPISGHVSLFWYQQALGQGPEFLTYFQNEAQLDKSGLPSDRFFAERPEGSVSTLKIQRTQQEDSAVYLCASSLASEAYNEQFFGPGTRLTVL.

This clone has just one count. The chain has TRBV11-1 and TRBJ2-5; 9 positions match TRBD1. Germline loops: CDR1 SGHAT, CDR2 FQDESV (reference sequence). Losses at the gene ends were 5 bases for V and 5 bases for J; bases not matched to a gene: 6. This CDR3 has 14 amino acids. CDR3 loop: CASSRGQGLETQYF. The CDR3 region has the DNA TGTGCCAGCAGCCGGGGACAGGGTTTGGAGACCCAGTACTTC.

V gene TRBV10-2 combines with J gene TRBJ2-5; no clear D. The germline gives CDR1 WSHSY, CDR2 SAAADI. Trimming took off 1 base at V and 5 bases at J, with 11 bases between the two ends. The CDR3 sequence is 14 residues long. The CDR3 DNA follows: TGCGCCAGCAGTGAGTTCGACCGACTGGAGACCCAGTACTTC. This codes for CASSEFDRLETQYF.

This chain connects TRBV18 to TRBJ1-2; D is undetermined. From germline, CDR1 is KGHSH and CDR2 LQKENI. The CDR3 runs to 15 residues. Between the trimmed V and J ends, which lost 2 bases and 6 bases, there was a span of 16 bases. CDR3 nucleotides: TGTGCCAGCTCACCAACGGCAGGCCCATGGGATGGCTACACCTTC. This codes for CASSPTAGPWDGYTF. Combining the CDR3 with reference TRBV18 and TRBJ1-2 gives the whole variable domain NAGVMQNPRHLVRRRGQEARLRCSPMKGHSHVYWYRQLPEEGLKFMVYLQKENIIDESGMPKERFSAEFPKEGPSILRIQQVVRGDSAAYFCASSPTAGPWDGYTFGSGTRLTVV.

V and J are TRBV6-6 and TRBJ1-4; D is possibly TRBD1 (5 bases). V was pared by 2 bases and J by 10 bases, with 14 bases between. The CDR3 is 14 residues long. From germline, CDR1 is MNHNY and CDR2 SVGAGI (reference sequence). The DNA for the CDR3 is TGTGCCAGCAGTTACCCAGCCCGGGGGGGAAAACTGTTTTTT. This translates into CASSYPARGGKLFF.

The chain carries TRBV19 and TRBJ1-1; weak D call: TRBD1 (5 bases). CDR1 is LNHDA and CDR2 is SQIVND in the germline V gene (reference sequence). V was pared by 1 base and J by 0 bases, with 9 bases between. This CDR3 spans 15 amino acids. The chain's CDR3 is CASSIGGRMNTEAFF. In nucleotides, the CDR3 is TGTGCCAGTAGTATAGGGGGCAGAATGAACACTGAAGCTTTCTTT.

The CDR3 DNA reads as TGTGCCAGCAGCGGTATGACAGTGAATGAGCAGTTCTTC. The encoded protein is CASSGMTVNEQFF. The chain joins TRBV9 to TRBJ2-1, with D possibly being TRBD1 (5 bases). V was trimmed by 3 bases and J by 7 bases, leaving 11 bases between them. CDR3 length: 13 residues. In germline, CDR1 is SGDLS, CDR2 YYNGEE.

This chain links TRBV19 with TRBJ1-1; D unresolved. Germline V gene data show CDR1 as LNHDA and CDR2 as SQIVND (reference sequence). The CDR3 totals 15 residues. The V end was cut by 0 bases, the J end by 0 bases, with 8 bases between. CDR3 DNA: TGTGCCAGTAGTATAGAGGCGGTCATGAACACTGAAGCTTTCTTT. It yields the protein CASSIEAVMNTEAFF.

By its share, this clone is medium-sized. The chain is built from TRBV25-1 and TRBJ2-1; D gene ambiguous. This CDR3 region has 12 residues. Germline-derived CDR1 and CDR2 are MGHDK and SYGVNS. Trimming shortened V by 7 bases and J by 4 bases, and 8 bases separated the two germline ends. The CDR3 is CASNQKYNEQFF. CDR3 sequence (DNA): TGTGCCAGCAATCAGAAATACAATGAGCAGTTCTTC.

DNA of the CDR3: TGTGCCAGCAGCTTAGAATTGGGGGCTAGCGGGGGCCGGAGTGAGCAGTTCTTC. This sequence encodes CASSLELGASGGRSEQFF. The genes are TRBV7-9 and TRBJ2-1; 10 bases map to TRBD2. V shed 1 base and J 9 bases; nucleotides not matched to a gene: 15. The V gene's germline CDR1 is SEHNR and CDR2 FQNEAQ (reference sequence). CDR3 length equals 18 residues.

The chain is built from TRBV5-1 and TRBJ2-1, with D perhaps matching TRBD1 (6 bases). CDR3 size: 14 residues. The V end lost 6 bases, the J end lost 5 bases, and 15 bases lay between the germline ends. Germline CDR1 is SGHRS and CDR2 is YFSETQ. As DNA, the CDR3 is TGCGCCAGCACAGACCGGGACACCGACAATGAGCAGTTCTTC. Translation gives CASTDRDTDNEQFF. The full variable domain, rest sourced from reference TRBV5-1 and TRBJ2-1, is KAGVTQTPRYLIKTRGQQVTLSCSPISGHRSVSWYQQTPGQGLQFLFEYFSETQRNKGNFPGRFSGRQFSNSRSEMNVSTLELGDSALYLCASTDRDTDNEQFFGPGTRLTVL.

The chain links TRBV11-2 to TRBJ2-1; D perhaps matches TRBD2 (6 bases). The V gene lost 1 base and the J gene lost 3 bases, with 13 bases spanning the gap. Per germline, CDR1 SGHAT and CDR2 FQNNGV. This CDR3 is 16 amino acids long. CDR3 protein: CASSLVLAGRYNEQFF. The CDR3 DNA is TGTGCCAGCAGCTTAGTCTTGGCGGGGCGCTACAATGAGCAGTTCTTC.